The clone carrying this T cell receptor beta chain has a count of ten or more. Its antigen is unidentified. Germline loops: CDR1 MDHEN, CDR2 SYDVKM. Trimming cost V 8 bases and J 5 bases, with 7 bases left between them. CDR3 length: 10 residues. These data are taken from a study of response to subunit inactivated influenza vaccine. General observations from the study: Authors suggested that a seasonal influenza vaccination recruits few new T cells each time.

MiXCR, run by TCRdb on the RT-PCR reads, gives a single entry per CDR3 protein. In the table there are just under 550,000 distinct CDR3 sequences, approximately 20% of which are singletons. This sample was also put to use in a study of T cells expressing NK-cell markers. That study adds: 5'RACE template switching with UMIs generated TCR beta cDNA. Cells sorted as CD3+CD56+NKG2C+, CD3+CD56+NKG2C- and CD3+CD56-NKG2C+ T cells supplied the TCR beta repertoires. Within the sequenced cohort of eight donors, seven exhibited HCMV seropositivity and one was seronegative.

V and J are TRBV28 and TRBJ2-7, with TRBD2 as a possible D gene (5 bases). The specimen comprised CD4+ T cells sorted from PBMCs, sampled approximately 12 days after vaccination. The TCR sequence derives from a middle-aged man who received an inactivated influenza vaccine. DNA for the CDR3: TGTGCCAGCGGGAGAAACGAGCAGTACTTC. This codes for CASGRNEQYF.